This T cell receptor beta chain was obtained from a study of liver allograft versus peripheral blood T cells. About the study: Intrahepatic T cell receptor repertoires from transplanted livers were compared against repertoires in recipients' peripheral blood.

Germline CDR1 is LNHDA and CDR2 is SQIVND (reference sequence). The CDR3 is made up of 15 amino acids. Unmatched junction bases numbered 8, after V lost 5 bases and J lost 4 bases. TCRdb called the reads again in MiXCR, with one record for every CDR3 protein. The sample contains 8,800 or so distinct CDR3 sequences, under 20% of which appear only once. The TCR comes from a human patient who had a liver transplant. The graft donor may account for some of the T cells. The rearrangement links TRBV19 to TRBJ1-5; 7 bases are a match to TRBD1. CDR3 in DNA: TGTGCCAGTAGTGCTACCAGGGGGGGTAATCAGCCCCAGCATTTT. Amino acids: CASSATRGGNQPQHF.